Listed below are T cell receptor beta chains from one sample, sequenced in a study of cytomegalovirus exposure and HLA in healthy donors. Assay used: immunoSEQ multiplex PCR; TCRdb lists only in-frame clones, some missing. In the table there are more than 60,000 clones, around 97% of which are singletons. The sequencing sample was made of PBMCs. The receptors stem from a woman younger than 35 in good health and CMV-seropositive. Each CDR3 is given with its conserved first and last residue. D genes are given only for firm matches.

D gene: -; V gene: TRBV6-6; J gene: TRBJ2-7; CDR3 protein: CASSFNRAYEQYF
D gene: TRBD1; V gene: TRBV5-1; J gene: TRBJ2-7; CDR3 protein: CASSAGQDNYEQYF
D gene: TRBD1; V gene: TRBV5-6; J gene: TRBJ1-5; CDR3 protein: CASSRGTDLFVPQHF
D gene: TRBD2; V gene: TRBV28; J gene: TRBJ2-4; CDR3 protein: CASSFRSSGALRNIQYF
D gene: -; V gene: TRBV9; J gene: TRBJ1-4; CDR3 protein: CASSLDGEEDEKLFF
D gene: -; V gene: TRBV7-9; J gene: TRBJ1-4; CDR3 protein: CASTYPGSNEKLFF
D gene: -; V gene: TRBV27; J gene: TRBJ2-7; CDR3 protein: CASSSLGANYEQYF
D gene: -; V gene: TRBV10-1; J gene: TRBJ2-3; CDR3 protein: CASKDSPTDTQYF
D gene: -; V gene: TRBV18; J gene: TRBJ2-1; CDR3 protein: CASSPRSLAIDEQFF
D gene: TRBD2; V gene: TRBV15; J gene: TRBJ2-5; CDR3 protein: CATGTTYQETQYF
D gene: TRBD1; V gene: TRBV2; J gene: TRBJ1-4; CDR3 protein: CASRDRQGSSGKLFF
D gene: TRBD1; V gene: TRBV9; J gene: TRBJ1-3; CDR3 protein: CASSRSPGTVNTIYF
D gene: TRBD1; V gene: TRBV11-3; J gene: TRBJ1-5; CDR3 protein: CASSPDRDHYSNQPQHF